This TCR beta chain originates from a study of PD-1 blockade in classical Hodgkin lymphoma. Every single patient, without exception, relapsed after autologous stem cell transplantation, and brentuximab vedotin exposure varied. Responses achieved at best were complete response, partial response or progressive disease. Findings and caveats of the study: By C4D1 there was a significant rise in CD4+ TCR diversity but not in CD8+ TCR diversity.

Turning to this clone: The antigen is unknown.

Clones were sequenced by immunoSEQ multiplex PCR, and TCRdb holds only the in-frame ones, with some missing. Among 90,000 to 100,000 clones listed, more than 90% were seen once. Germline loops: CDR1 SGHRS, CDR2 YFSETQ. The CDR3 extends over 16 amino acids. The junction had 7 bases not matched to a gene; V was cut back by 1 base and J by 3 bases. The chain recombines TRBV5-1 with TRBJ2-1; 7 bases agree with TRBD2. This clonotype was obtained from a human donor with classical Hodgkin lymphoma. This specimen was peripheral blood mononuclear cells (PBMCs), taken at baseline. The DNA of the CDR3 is TGCGCCAGCAGCTTGTCCGGACTAGTGATCTACAATGAGCAGTTCTTC. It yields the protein CASSLSGLVIYNEQFF.